This is a list of T cell receptor beta chains from one sample in a study of blood T cell repertoires in COVID-19. TCRdb's copy holds only in-frame clones and misses some; the assay was immunoSEQ multiplex PCR. The sample has 85,000 to 100,000 clones, roughly 80% seen once; the top ten hold approximately 25%. The sequencing input was peripheral blood. These receptors originate from a human donor in a cohort sampled during active COVID-19. CDR3s include the opening cysteine and the closing phenylalanine or tryptophan. The D gene is left open where the match is weak. Clone size, where shown, is once, few, many, or a class for clones that have expanded.

>few|TRBJ2-7|NA|TRBV10-1
TGCGCCAGCAGCCCCTCGGGCACAGGAGACTACGAGCAGTACTTC
CASSPSGTGDYEQYF
>NA|TRBJ1-6|NA|TRBV28
TGTGCCAGCTCGGACAGTTTCAGAAATTCACCCCTCCACTTT
CASSDSFRNSPLHF
>few|TRBJ2-7|TRBD2|TRBV7-9
TGTGCCAGCAGCCCAATAGGGACTAGCGGGAGAGGCGAGCAGTACTTC
CASSPIGTSGRGEQYF
>NA|TRBJ1-1|NA|TRBV7-9
TGTGCCAGCAGCTTAGCGGGCAGGGAAGAGTTGGCTTTCTTT
CASSLAGREELAFF
>few|TRBJ2-2|NA|TRBV2
TGTGCCAGCAGTGAAGTACTGGAGGGGGAGCTGTTTTTT
CASSEVLEGELFF
>NA|TRBJ2-7|NA|TRBV19
TGTGCCAGTAGTAACCCATGGGGACAACCGGGCACCTACGAGCAGTACTTC
CASSNPWGQPGTYEQYF
>NA|TRBJ1-1|NA|TRBV18
TGTGCCAGCTCACCGGGACAAGACACTGAAGCTTTCTTT
CASSPGQDTEAFF
>NA|TRBJ2-7|TRBD2|TRBV7-9
TGTGCCAGCAGCAGGACAGCATCCGGGACTAGATGGCCCTACGAGCAGTACTTC
CASSRTASGTRWPYEQYF
>once|TRBJ2-5|NA|TRBV7-9
TGTGCCAGCAGCCCCCAGGCAGGGCGGGAGACCCAGTACTTC
CASSPQAGRETQYF
>NA|TRBJ2-3|TRBD2|TRBV19
TGTGCCAGTAGTCTGGGACTAGCGGGAGGGCCCACAGATACGCAGTATTTT
CASSLGLAGGPTDTQYF
>NA|TRBJ2-2|TRBD1|TRBV2
TGTGCCAGCACCCAGACAGGGTATTACGGGGAGCTGTTTTTT
CASTQTGYYGELFF
>NA|TRBJ1-5|TRBD1|TRBV29-1
TGCAGCGTGGGGACAGGGGGCGTAGATCAGCCCCAGCATTTT
CSVGTGGVDQPQHF
>NA|TRBJ2-7|TRBD2|TRBV27
TGTGCCAGCAGTTTCGGTAGCGGGAGGTTTTACTTC
CASSFGSGRFYF
>few|TRBJ1-2|NA|TRBV24-1
TGTGCCACCAGATCCTCCGAACGGGATGGCTACACCTTC
CATRSSERDGYTF
>NA|TRBJ2-7|TRBD1|TRBV7-9
TGTGCCAGCAGTAAATCTAGGACAGGGGGCTACGAGCAGTACTTC
CASSKSRTGGYEQYF
>NA|TRBJ1-2|TRBD1|TRBV5-5
TGTGCCAGCGACAGGGACAGAGAGGGCTACACCTTC
CASDRDREGYTF
>NA|TRBJ2-5|NA|TRBV5-1
TGCGCCAGCAGCAACGATCCGGAGGGGAGGGAGACCCAGTACTTC
CASSNDPEGRETQYF
>NA|TRBJ1-2|TRBD1|TRBV18
TGTGCCAGCTCGAGCCTACGGGACAGGCTAAACTATGGCTACACCTTC
CASSSLRDRLNYGYTF
>NA|TRBJ2-1|NA|TRBV6-5
TGTGCCAGCGGGGGGCCGGGGGGCAATGAGCAGTTCTTC
CASGGPGGNEQFF
>NA|TRBJ2-7|NA|TRBV3-1/TRBV3-2
TGTGCCAGCAGCAACAGGGTATACGAGCAGTACTTC
CASSNRVYEQYF
>NA|TRBJ2-3|NA|TRBV24-1
TGTGCCACCAGTGAAACAGGCACAGATACGCAGTATTTT
CATSETGTDTQYF
>NA|TRBJ2-2|NA|TRBV19
TGTGCCAGTAGTAGTGGCGGGGCGACCGGGGAGCTGTTTTTT
CASSSGGATGELFF
>NA|TRBJ2-3|TRBD2|TRBV5-1
TGCGCCAGCAGGAGAGAGCCGGGACTAGGTACAGATACGCAGTATTTT
CASRREPGLGTDTQYF
>NA|TRBJ2-3|TRBD1|TRBV5-1
TGCGCCAGCAGCTTTCGACAGGGGGCGGGGGATACGCAGTATTTT
CASSFRQGAGDTQYF
>NA|TRBJ1-5|TRBD1|TRBV30
TGTGCCTGGAGTGTGAAGGTCGGGGACAGCTATCAGCCCCAGCATTTT
CAWSVKVGDSYQPQHF
>NA|TRBJ1-5|NA|TRBV18
TGTGCCAGCTCACCATCAGGGCCCAGGGATCAGCCCCAGCATTTT
CASSPSGPRDQPQHF
>NA|TRBJ2-1|TRBD2|TRBV5-1
TGCGCCAGCAGCTCACTAGCGGGAGGGATTAGCAATGAGCAGTTCTTC
CASSSLAGGISNEQFF
>NA|TRBJ2-2|NA|TRBV21-1
TGTGCCAGCAACTTACTAGCGGGAGACACCGGGGAGCTGTTTTTT
CASNLLAGDTGELFF
>NA|TRBJ2-2|NA|TRBV19
TGTGCCACAAACACAGGGGGCCGGCTAGCGGGATCCACCGGGGAGCTGTTTTTT
CATNTGGRLAGSTGELFF
>once|TRBJ2-1|TRBD2|TRBV5-1
TGCGCCAGCAGCTTGGAGGGACTAGCGGGAGTAAATGAGCAGTTCTTC
CASSLEGLAGVNEQFF
>NA|TRBJ2-7|TRBD1|TRBV11-2
TGTGCCAGCAGCCTATCCCCGGGACAGGGGTACGGTGTGGGTTCCGAGCAGTACTTC
CASSLSPGQGYGVGSEQYF
>NA|TRBJ2-1|NA|TRBV18
TGTGCCAGCTCACCACCGAGCGGCAGCAATGAGCAGTTCTTC
CASSPPSGSNEQFF
>NA|TRBJ2-3|TRBD2|TRBV19
TGTGCCAGTAGCCCCGGGACTAGCGGTATCACAGATACGCAGTATTTT
CASSPGTSGITDTQYF
>NA|TRBJ2-7|TRBD2|TRBV4-3
TGCGCCAGCAGCCAAGGGGGGGTTAGCGGGTACTACGAGCAGTACTTC
CASSQGGVSGYYEQYF
>NA|TRBJ2-7|TRBD1|TRBV5-1
TGCGCCAGCAGCGCAAACACAGGGGGCGCATACGAGCAGTACTTC
CASSANTGGAYEQYF
>NA|TRBJ2-3|TRBD2|TRBV7-2
TGTGCCAGCAGTCTCTATACTCTAGCGGGGATCTTCACAGATACGCAGTATTTT
CASSLYTLAGIFTDTQYF